These 30 T cell receptor beta chains came from one sample sequenced in a study of Ad26.COV2.S vaccination and SARS-CoV-2 variants. Profiling relied on immunoSEQ multiplex PCR, and the TCRdb table lists in-frame clones only, not all of them. Of about 350,000 clones in the sample, 92% were seen once. Sequencing used peripheral blood, obtained after recovery from COVID-19. These receptors were taken from a human donor who had recovered from COVID-19.

The chain joins TRBV2 to TRBJ2-1; 12 bases align to TRBD2. The V and J ends lost 6 bases and 9 bases, in that order; junction bases with no gene match: 15. CDR1 is SNHLY, CDR2 FYNNEI, per germline. The CDR3 sequence is 17 residues long. The CDR3 here is CASRPAPLAGGRGEQFF. The CDR3, as DNA: TGTGCCAGCAGGCCGGCCCCCCTAGCGGGGGGGCGAGGTGAGCAGTTCTTC.

The rearrangement links TRBV6-5 to TRBJ2-3, with 11 bases fitting TRBD2. There are 15 residues in the CDR3. The germline CDR1 and CDR2 sequences are MNHEY and SVGAGI. V lost 4 bases to trimming and J lost 3 bases; unmatched junction nucleotides: 3. In DNA form, the CDR3 reads TGTGCCAGCAGTTTACTAGCGGGGGCTACAGATACGCAGTATTTT. It encodes CASSLLAGATDTQYF.

The CDR3 DNA follows: TGTGCCAGCAGTATGGACCTTGAAGCTTTCTTT. Translated, it gives CASSMDLEAFF. V is TRBV6-6 and J is TRBJ1-1; D unclear. V gave up 5 bases and J gave up 7 bases, with 8 bases separating them. This CDR3 region has 11 residues. Germline lookup yields CDR1 MNHNY and CDR2 SVGAGI (reference sequence).

The V call is TRBV6-6, the J call TRBJ2-1, with TRBD2 identical over 9 bases. J lost 4 bases, V lost 6 bases, and 10 bases had no gene match. CDR3 length: 16 amino acids. Per germline, CDR1 MNHNY and CDR2 SVGAGI (reference sequence). The DNA of the CDR3 is TGTGCCAGCAGCCCTCGGGGTCTAGCGGGGTACAATGAGCAGTTCTTC. Residues: CASSPRGLAGYNEQFF.

This chain links TRBV19 with TRBJ1-1; the D gene is possibly TRBD1 (6 bases). Germline V lookup: CDR1 LNHDA, CDR2 SQIVND (reference sequence). V shed 6 bases and J shed 5 bases, with 16 bases lying between them. This CDR3 has 14 residues. CDR3 sequence: CASSTQGWVTEAFF. DNA of the CDR3: TGTGCCAGTAGCACTCAGGGGTGGGTAACTGAAGCTTTCTTT.

V and J are TRBV7-9 and TRBJ1-1, with no clear D. Trimming pared 6 bases from V and 1 base from J, leaving 12 bases between. The CDR3 contains 14 residues. Germline V gene data show CDR1 as SEHNR and CDR2 as FQNEAQ (reference sequence). The CDR3 region is CASSRGIPNTEAFF. The CDR3, as DNA: TGTGCCAGCAGTCGCGGGATACCGAACACTGAAGCTTTCTTT. Variable domain in full (rest from reference TRBV7-9 and TRBJ1-1): DTGVSQNPRHKITKRGQNVTFRCDPISEHNRLYWYRQTLGQGPEFLTYFQNEAQLEKSRLLSDRFSAERPKGSFSTLEIQRTEQGDSAMYLCASSRGIPNTEAFFGQGTRLTVV.

The V gene is TRBV18, the J gene TRBJ1-2, with D possibly TRBD1 on 5 matching bases. Germline CDR1 KGHSH, CDR2 LQKENI. The CDR3 is 13 residues long. The ends were cut back, 2 bases at V and 6 bases at J, with 10 bases in the middle. The CDR3 protein is CASSPIGGDGYTF. In nucleotides, the CDR3 is TGTGCCAGCTCACCAATCGGGGGGGATGGCTACACCTTC. Full variable domain (missing parts from reference TRBV18 and TRBJ1-2): NAGVMQNPRHLVRRRGQEARLRCSPMKGHSHVYWYRQLPEEGLKFMVYLQKENIIDESGMPKERFSAEFPKEGPSILRIQQVVRGDSAAYFCASSPIGGDGYTFGSGTRLTVV.

The chain links TRBV15 to TRBJ2-5; D is undetermined. V gave up 6 bases and J gave up 4 bases, with 6 bases separating them. Germline values: CDR1 LNHNV, CDR2 YYDKDF (reference sequence). The CDR3 has 11 residues. The CDR3 bases are TGTGCCACCAGAAATGCAGAGACCCAGTACTTC. It yields the protein CATRNAETQYF.

This chain joins TRBV6-1 and TRBJ1-1; TRBD1 might be the D (6 bases). The V and J ends lost 3 bases and 1 base respectively, with 15 bases between them. Looked up from germline, CDR1 is MNHNS and CDR2 is SASEGT. The CDR3 runs to 16 residues. The CDR3 reads CASSDVTGWKNTEAFF. The DNA of the CDR3 is TGTGCCAGCAGTGACGTAACAGGGTGGAAGAACACTGAAGCTTTCTTT.

This clone has a single count. The chain is built from TRBV27 and TRBJ1-2; 8 bases are shared with TRBD1. V lost 3 bases, J lost 3 bases, and 12 bases stayed unmatched. The CDR3 spans 17 residues. Germline values: CDR1 MNHEY, CDR2 SMNVEV (reference sequence). The CDR3 DNA follows: TGTGCCAGCAGTTTGTTTGCGGAATCGGACAGGGACTATGGCTACACCTTC. It is translated as CASSLFAESDRDYGYTF.

This chain links TRBV5-1 with TRBJ2-7; 8 nucleotides match TRBD1. Germline trimming cut 6 bases from V and 0 bases from J; bases unmatched to any gene: 8. The CDR3 is made up of 15 amino acids. Germline V gene lookup returns CDR1 SGHRS and CDR2 YFSETQ. CDR3 sequence reads: CASTPGQGISYEQYF. In DNA form, the CDR3 reads TGCGCCAGCACCCCAGGACAGGGTATCTCCTACGAGCAGTACTTC.

The CDR3 protein is CASRRDRGPLGYTF. DNA for the CDR3: TGTGCCAGCAGGAGGGACAGGGGACCTCTTGGCTACACCTTC. J is TRBJ1-2 and V is TRBV6-5; TRBD1 agrees at 10 bases. Looked up from germline, CDR1 is MNHEY and CDR2 is SVGAGI. This CDR3 contains 14 residues. J gave up 7 bases and V 6 bases, and 8 bases lay outside the gene matches.

V gene TRBV2 combines with J gene TRBJ1-4, with TRBD1 identical over 9 bases. The germline V gene encodes CDR1 SNHLY and CDR2 FYNNEI. V trimming: 5 bases; J trimming: 8 bases; junction bases outside the gene matches: 6. This CDR3 contains 14 residues. Here the CDR3 DNA reads TGTGCCAGCAGTCTTGACAGGGGGGGAGAAAAACTGTTTTTT. Translation gives CASSLDRGGEKLFF. Filled out from reference TRBV2 and TRBJ1-4, the complete variable domain reads EPEVTQTPSHQVTQMGQEVILRCVPISNHLYFYWYRQILGQKVEFLVSFYNNEISEKSEIFDDQFSVERPDGSNFTLKIRSTKLEDSAMYFCASSLDRGGEKLFFGSGTQLSVL.

The V gene is TRBV5-1, the J gene TRBJ1-6, with D tentatively TRBD1 (5 bases). The CDR3 loop spans 16 amino acids. The V and J ends lost 3 bases and 8 bases respectively, with 18 bases between them. The germline V gene has CDR1 SGHRS and CDR2 YFSETQ. The CDR3 DNA follows: TGCGCCAGCAGCTCGACCCCCCGGGGCGAGGATTCACCCCTCCACTTT. Translating it yields CASSSTPRGEDSPLHF.

The chain is built from TRBV2 and TRBJ2-7; no reliable D call. The germline CDR1 and CDR2 sequences are SNHLY and FYNNEI. V shed 7 bases and J shed 2 bases, with 12 bases lying between them. This CDR3 spans 13 amino acids. The CDR3 loop reads CASTPMEAYEQYF. The CDR3 region has the DNA TGTGCCAGCACTCCCATGGAAGCCTACGAGCAGTACTTC. Variable domain in full (rest from reference TRBV2 and TRBJ2-7): EPEVTQTPSHQVTQMGQEVILRCVPISNHLYFYWYRQILGQKVEFLVSFYNNEISEKSEIFDDQFSVERPDGSNFTLKIRSTKLEDSAMYFCASTPMEAYEQYFGPGTRLTVT.

V usage is TRBV13 and J usage is TRBJ1-2; D is perhaps TRBD1 (5 bases). V was pared by 5 bases and J by 2 bases, with 15 bases between. This CDR3 has 15 amino acids. Germline V CDR1 and CDR2: PRHDT, FYEKMQ (reference sequence). CDR3 loop: CASSPDGTLNYGYTF. Here the CDR3 DNA reads TGTGCCAGCAGCCCGGACGGGACGCTGAACTATGGCTACACCTTC. The full variable domain, rest sourced from reference TRBV13 and TRBJ1-2, is AAGVIQSPRHLIKEKRETATLKCYPIPRHDTVYWYQQGPGQDPQFLISFYEKMQSDKGSIPDRFSAQQFSDYHSELNMSSLELGDSALYFCASSPDGTLNYGYTFGSGTRLTVV.

The rearrangement uses TRBV18 and TRBJ2-3; D is undetermined. CDR1 is KGHSH, CDR2 LQKENI, per germline. CDR3 length: 12 amino acids. V was clipped by 3 bases and J by 5 bases, with 6 bases between them. The CDR3 sequence is CASSPGGDTQYF. CDR3 DNA sequence: TGTGCCAGCTCACCCGGTGGAGATACGCAGTATTTT.

The chain is built from TRBV7-6 and TRBJ2-7; 11 nucleotides match TRBD2. The CDR3 consists of 15 residues. With 2 bases clipped from V and 2 bases from J, the junction kept 2 bases outside the gene matches. Germline V CDR1 and CDR2: SGHVS, FNYEAQ. In nucleotides, the CDR3 is TGTGCCAGCAGCTTACGTAGCGGGGGGGCCTACGAGCAGTACTTC. Protein product: CASSLRSGGAYEQYF.

The genes are TRBV9 and TRBJ2-7, with D unclear. CDR3 length: 15 residues. The germline V gene has CDR1 SGDLS and CDR2 YYNGEE. V lost 3 bases, J lost 1 base, and 14 bases lay in between. CDR3 sequence reads: CASSAYADPSYEQYF. CDR3 nucleotide sequence: TGTGCCAGCAGCGCCTATGCGGACCCTTCCTACGAGCAGTACTTC.

This clone appeared a single time. V gene TRBV5-5 combines with J gene TRBJ2-1; D is possibly TRBD1 (5 bases). The germline CDR1 and CDR2 sequences are SGHKS and YYEKEE (reference sequence). Trimming cost V 1 base and J 5 bases, with 7 bases left between them. The CDR3 is 13 amino acids. Here the CDR3 DNA reads TGTGCCAGCAGCTTGACAGGAAACAATGAGCAGTTCTTC. Its translation: CASSLTGNNEQFF. The full variable domain, its missing parts supplied by reference TRBV5-5 and TRBJ2-1, is DAGVTQSPTHLIKTRGQQVTLRCSPISGHKSVSWYQQVLGQGPQFIFQYYEKEERGRGNFPDRFSARQFPNYSSELNVNALLLGDSALYLCASSLTGNNEQFFGPGTRLTVL.

DNA for the CDR3: TGCGCCAGCAGCCAAGAAGGTGGGGGCACTGAAGCTTTCTTT. Amino acid sequence: CASSQEGGGTEAFF. The chain uses TRBV4-1 and TRBJ1-1, with TRBD1 as a possible D gene (5 bases). CDR3 length equals 14 residues. Trimming removed 0 bases at V and 4 bases at J, with 9 bases between. From germline, CDR1 is MGHRA and CDR2 YSYEKL.

This clone has just a few counts. V and J are TRBV15 and TRBJ1-5; 8 bases match TRBD1. Germline assignment: CDR1 LNHNV and CDR2 YYDKDF (reference sequence). V shed 3 bases and J 7 bases; nucleotides not matched to a gene: 5. The CDR3 totals 14 residues. The CDR3 sequence: CATSSPGGGQPQHF. The CDR3 nucleotides read TGTGCCACCAGCAGTCCAGGGGGCGGGCAGCCCCAGCATTTT.

This clone was observed a handful of times. This chain uses TRBV10-3 with TRBJ2-7; 14 bases line up with TRBD2. CDR1 and CDR2 from the germline V gene are ENHRY and SYGVKD. V shed 10 bases and J 9 bases; nucleotides not matched to a gene: 8. CDR3 length equals 13 residues. The DNA for the CDR3 is TGTGCCAGTTCCGGGACTAGCGGGGGCTGGCAGTACTTC. Translation gives CASSGTSGGWQYF.

The rearrangement joins TRBV6-2 or TRBV6-3 to TRBJ2-1, with a possible D match to TRBD2 (5 bases). This CDR3 comprises 14 residues. Trimming removed 3 bases from V and 5 bases from J, with 11 bases in between. CDR1 and CDR2 (germline): MNHEY, SVGEGT. The CDR3 sequence is CASSYEGPHNEQFF. The CDR3 DNA reads TGTGCCAGCAGTTATGAGGGTCCTCACAATGAGCAGTTCTTC.

Remarks on this clone: The germline gene is not matched at one end of the junction; a read error may be the cause. The chain uses TRBV2 and TRBJ2-4, with D tentatively TRBD2 (5 bases). The V gene's germline CDR1 is SNHLY and CDR2 FYNNEI. The CDR3 length is 11 residues. CDR3 coding DNA: TGTGCCAGCAGTGAGAGACGGGAACGGCACTTC. Translated: CASSERRERHF.

This rearrangement joins TRBV29-1 to TRBJ1-3; D might be TRBD1 (6 bases). Germline CDR1 is SQVTM and CDR2 is ANQGSEA. The CDR3 loop spans 17 amino acids. Between the trimmed V and J ends, which lost 6 bases and 0 bases, there was a span of 21 bases. CDR3 nucleotides: TGCAGCGTCGAGGGTTTTCGTGACAGGAGCTCTGGAAACACCATATATTTT. Amino acid sequence: CSVEGFRDRSSGNTIYF.

This chain joins TRBV10-3 and TRBJ2-1, with D unresolved. V lost 8 bases and J 6 bases, leaving 14 bases between the germline ends. CDR3 size: 13 residues. Germline lookup yields CDR1 ENHRY and CDR2 SYGVKD. CDR3: CAIGVGPTNEQFF. CDR3 in DNA: TGTGCCATCGGGGTAGGGCCGACCAATGAGCAGTTCTTC.

V gene TRBV6-5 combines with J gene TRBJ1-2; D might be TRBD1 (5 bases). Trimming cost V 6 bases and J 4 bases, with 15 bases left between them. CDR1 is MNHEY, CDR2 SVGAGI, per germline. This CDR3 is 14 amino acids long. In DNA form, the CDR3 reads TGTGCCAGCAGCAACCGGGGGTCGGTCTATGGCTACACCTTC. Translated: CASSNRGSVYGYTF.

The table lists this clone with a count of one. V and J are TRBV5-1 and TRBJ2-7; the D is unclear. Trimming cost V 0 bases and J 6 bases, with 10 bases left between them. The CDR3 totals 13 residues. CDR1 and CDR2 (germline): SGHRS, YFSETQ. The DNA for the CDR3 is TGCGCCAGCAGCTTGGTCGGAGAACCCGAGCAGTACTTC. This gives the protein CASSLVGEPEQYF.

In its sample, this clone was seen once. This rearrangement joins TRBV11-2 to TRBJ1-3, with a possible D match to TRBD1 (6 bases). V was shortened by 1 base and J by 0 bases, with 16 bases between the two germline ends. From germline, CDR1 is SGHAT and CDR2 FQNNGV. The CDR3 length is 18 residues. In DNA, the CDR3 is TGTGCCAGCAGCTTAGGCCCGGGGGGGCCTTCCTCTGGAAACACCATATATTTT. Translation gives CASSLGPGGPSSGNTIYF.